The 23 T cell receptor beta chains in this list originate from one sample, sequenced in a study of blood T cell repertoires in COVID-19. The assay was immunoSEQ multiplex PCR, and TCRdb's table has in-frame clones only and misses some. The sample shows tens of thousands of clones, roughly three quarters of them seen only once. Source material: peripheral blood. These receptor sequences come from a man aged 70 or older with acute or convalescent COVID-19.

The table lists this clone with a count of one. J is TRBJ2-4 and V is TRBV27; TRBD2 matches at 12 bases. V dropped 5 bases and J dropped 4; count of bases not matched to a gene: 6. CDR3 length: 16 amino acids. CDR1 and CDR2 from the germline V gene are MNHEY and SMNVEV (reference sequence). The CDR3 is CASSAGTSGWKNIQYF. The CDR3 nucleotides are TGTGCCAGCAGTGCCGGGACTAGCGGGTGGAAAAACATTCAGTACTTC.

This chain joins TRBV4-3 and TRBJ2-1, with a possible D match to TRBD1 (6 bases). CDR3 length: 16 residues. Germline values: CDR1 LGHNA, CDR2 YSLEER. Between the trimmed V and J ends, which lost 0 bases and 3 bases, there was a span of 12 bases. The CDR3 region is CASSQDWPGVYNEQFF. CDR3 DNA: TGCGCCAGCAGCCAAGATTGGCCAGGGGTCTACAATGAGCAGTTCTTC.

This chain connects TRBV9 to TRBJ1-2; D not certain. This CDR3 spans 13 amino acids. Germline CDR1 SGDLS, CDR2 YYNGEE. V dropped 0 bases and J dropped 3 bases, with 6 bases sitting between them. CDR3 nucleotides: TGTGCCAGCAGCGTAGAGTCGGACTATGGCTACACCTTC. It encodes CASSVESDYGYTF.

V is TRBV19 and J is TRBJ2-7, with a weak D call TRBD2 (6 bases). With 4 bases removed from V and 0 bases from J, the gap between germline ends came to 10 bases. Germline V gives CDR1 LNHDA, CDR2 SQIVND (reference sequence). The CDR3 contains 14 residues. Here the CDR3 DNA reads TGTGCCAGTAGTAGGGGGAGGAGCTCCTACGAGCAGTACTTC. This translates into CASSRGRSSYEQYF.

The chain joins TRBV30 to TRBJ1-1; D possibly corresponds to TRBD1 (6 bases). V was clipped by 2 bases and J by 11 bases, with 15 bases between them. This CDR3 is built from 12 residues. Germline CDR1 GTSNPN, CDR2 SVGIG (reference sequence). The CDR3: CAWSSLDSSAFF. DNA for the CDR3: TGTGCCTGGAGTTCTCTGGACAGTTCCGCTTTCTTT.

Details on this clone: This CDR3 is also generated by other DNA sequences in the sample. This chain uses TRBV4-3 with TRBJ1-1; D is uncertain. The V gene's germline CDR1 is LGHNA and CDR2 YSLEER. The V and J ends lost 0 bases and 2 bases respectively, with 4 bases between them. CDR3 length: 13 amino acids. CDR3 region: CASSQDRNTEAFF. As DNA, the CDR3 is TGCGCCAGCAGCCAAGATCGTAACACTGAAGCTTTCTTT.

The J gene is TRBJ2-5, the V gene TRBV9; 12 bases line up with TRBD1. CDR1 is SGDLS, CDR2 YYNGEE, per germline. V lost 4 bases, J lost 0 bases, and 19 bases stayed unmatched. CDR3 size: 21 residues. CDR3 coding DNA: TGTGCCAGCAGCCACAAACCCCCGGGACAGGGGGCTAAGTGGTACCAAGAGACCCAGTACTTC. As protein: CASSHKPPGQGAKWYQETQYF.

The chain is built from TRBV5-1 and TRBJ1-6, with D possibly TRBD1 on 5 matching bases. The length of the CDR3 is 15 residues. V shed 3 bases and J shed 5 bases, with 12 bases lying between them. Germline V gene lookup returns CDR1 SGHRS and CDR2 YFSETQ. The CDR3 region is CASSSGDGNNSPLHF. The CDR3 coding sequence is TGCGCCAGCAGCTCGGGGGACGGAAATAATTCACCCCTCCACTTT.

The chain links TRBV4-1 to TRBJ1-4, with a tentative D call TRBD1 (6 bases). The germline CDR1 and CDR2 sequences are MGHRA and YSYEKL. The CDR3 totals 16 residues. V was trimmed by 0 bases and J by 0 bases, leaving 8 bases between them. CDR3 sequence: CASSQERTATNEKLFF. The CDR3 coding sequence is TGCGCCAGCAGCCAAGAGAGGACAGCAACTAATGAAAAACTGTTTTTT.

The chain has TRBV10-3 and TRBJ1-1; D might be TRBD1 (6 bases). The V end lost 0 bases, the J end lost 1 base, and 21 bases lay between the germline ends. Germline assignment: CDR1 ENHRY and CDR2 SYGVKD. The CDR3 sequence is 19 residues long. This CDR3 reads CAISESLYSGTRGNTEAFF. CDR3 DNA: TGTGCCATCAGTGAGTCGTTATATAGTGGGACAAGGGGGAACACTGAAGCTTTCTTT.

The rearrangement links TRBV29-1 to TRBJ1-4; a possible D gene is TRBD1 (6 bases). Trimming stripped 0 bases from V and 3 bases from J, with 14 bases between. Germline CDR1 is SQVTM and CDR2 is ANQGSEA. The CDR3 length is 16 residues. For the CDR3, the DNA is TGCAGCGTTGAAGAATGGACAGCCACTGCTAATGAAAAACTGTTTTTT. It encodes CSVEEWTATANEKLFF.

The rearrangement joins TRBV9 to TRBJ2-1; D unclear. CDR1 and CDR2 (germline): SGDLS, YYNGEE. V was cut by 4 bases and J by 6 bases, with 8 bases left in between. The CDR3 has 12 amino acids. DNA of the CDR3: TGTGCCAGCAGCACGAGTGGCAATGAGCAGTTCTTC. As protein: CASSTSGNEQFF.

The gene calls are TRBV28 and TRBJ1-2; D gene ambiguous. The CDR3 runs 12 residues. V was cut by 7 bases and J by 2 bases, with 8 bases left in between. Per the germline V gene, CDR1 is MDHEN and CDR2 is SYDVKM. Here the CDR3 reads CASNSVNYGYTF. The CDR3 DNA reads TGTGCCAGCAACTCTGTAAACTATGGCTACACCTTC.

The chain is built from TRBV27 and TRBJ1-2; 10 bases fit TRBD1. The length of the CDR3 is 13 residues. Germline loops: CDR1 MNHEY, CDR2 SMNVEV (reference sequence). Trimming removed 5 bases from V and 8 bases from J; junction bases left unmatched: 5. The CDR3 DNA follows: TGTGCCAGCAGTGCGGGGACAGGGGAAGGCTACACCTTC. Encoded protein: CASSAGTGEGYTF.

The chain has TRBV10-3 and TRBJ2-7, with D possibly TRBD2 on 5 matching bases. The germline V and J ends were trimmed by 0 bases and 2 bases, with 11 bases remaining between them. Germline-derived CDR1 and CDR2 are ENHRY and SYGVKD. CDR3 length: 15 amino acids. CDR3 in amino acids: CAISESEGPTYEQYF. DNA for the CDR3: TGTGCCATCAGTGAGTCTGAGGGTCCGACCTACGAGCAGTACTTC.

V usage is TRBV6-2 or TRBV6-3 and J usage is TRBJ2-7; TRBD1 agrees at 12 bases. The V and J ends lost 0 bases and 5 bases, in that order; junction bases with no gene match: 2. The CDR3 is made up of 15 amino acids. The V gene's germline CDR1 is MNHEY and CDR2 SVGEGT. The CDR3 DNA sequence: TGTGCCAGCAGTTACTCGGGACAGGGGGCTGACGAGCAGTACTTC. Translated: CASSYSGQGADEQYF.

CDR3 loop: CASSLARGGWTDNEQFF. The CDR3 coding sequence is TGTGCCAGCAGCTTAGCGCGGGGGGGATGGACTGATAATGAGCAGTTCTTC. This chain connects TRBV7-9 to TRBJ2-1, with TRBD2 matching over 9 bases. Germline values: CDR1 SEHNR, CDR2 FQNEAQ (reference sequence). V shed 0 bases and J 7 bases; nucleotides not matched to a gene: 10. The CDR3 has 17 residues.

J is TRBJ1-5 and V is TRBV28; 7 nucleotides line up with TRBD1. This CDR3 has 17 residues. Germline-derived CDR1 and CDR2 are MDHEN and SYDVKM. V lost 9 bases to trimming and J lost 0 bases; unmatched junction nucleotides: 14. DNA of the CDR3: TGTGCCAGTCGAAACCGGGACAGACATTATAGCAATCAGCCCCAGCATTTT. Residues: CASRNRDRHYSNQPQHF.

This clone came up a few times. The chain employs TRBV4-3 and TRBJ2-7; TRBD1 is a possible D gene (6 bases). The V gene's germline CDR1 is LGHNA and CDR2 YSLEER. This CDR3 is built from 15 residues. Trimming removed 4 bases at V and 2 bases at J, with 15 bases between. CDR3 region: CASSLETGPTYEQYF. CDR3 coding DNA: TGCGCCAGCAGCCTCGAGACAGGACCTACCTACGAGCAGTACTTC.

V and J are TRBV19 and TRBJ1-4; D perhaps matches TRBD1 (5 bases). Trimming took off 6 bases at V and 0 bases at J, with 14 bases between the two ends. The CDR3 is 16 amino acids. The germline V gene encodes CDR1 LNHDA and CDR2 SQIVND (reference sequence). The CDR3 spells CASSLAGTATNEKLFF. In DNA, the CDR3 is TGTGCCAGTAGCTTGGCAGGGACTGCAACTAATGAAAAACTGTTTTTT.

This clone was observed a few times. The chain combines TRBV7-8 with TRBJ1-2; 7 nucleotides agree with TRBD1. The V gene's germline CDR1 is SGHVS and CDR2 FQNEAQ. The trim removed 1 base at V and 4 bases at J, leaving 12 bases unmatched. This CDR3 comprises 17 residues. This CDR3 is CASSLDGRGQFFYGYTF. DNA for the CDR3: TGTGCCAGCAGCTTAGACGGTCGGGGACAGTTCTTCTATGGCTACACCTTC.

Remarks on this clone: A clone one base away is much larger, so this may be a read error. This rearrangement joins TRBV6-5 to TRBJ2-7, with D possibly TRBD2 on 5 matching bases. CDR1 and CDR2 (germline): MNHEY, SVGAGI. The length of the CDR3 is 16 residues. The CDR3 DNA reads as TGTACCAGCAGTTACTCGATTCGTGGGAGTTCCTACGAGCAGTACTTC. It codes for CTSSYSIRGSSYEQYF.

The chain uses TRBV19 and TRBJ1-2; D might be TRBD1 (6 bases). V lost 7 bases to trimming and J lost 2 bases, with 17 bases between them. CDR3 length equals 15 residues. Germline assignment: CDR1 LNHDA and CDR2 SQIVND (reference sequence). CDR3 nucleotides: TGTGCCAGTAACAACCGGCGGGGGGCAAACTATGGCTACACCTTC. Its translation: CASNNRRGANYGYTF.